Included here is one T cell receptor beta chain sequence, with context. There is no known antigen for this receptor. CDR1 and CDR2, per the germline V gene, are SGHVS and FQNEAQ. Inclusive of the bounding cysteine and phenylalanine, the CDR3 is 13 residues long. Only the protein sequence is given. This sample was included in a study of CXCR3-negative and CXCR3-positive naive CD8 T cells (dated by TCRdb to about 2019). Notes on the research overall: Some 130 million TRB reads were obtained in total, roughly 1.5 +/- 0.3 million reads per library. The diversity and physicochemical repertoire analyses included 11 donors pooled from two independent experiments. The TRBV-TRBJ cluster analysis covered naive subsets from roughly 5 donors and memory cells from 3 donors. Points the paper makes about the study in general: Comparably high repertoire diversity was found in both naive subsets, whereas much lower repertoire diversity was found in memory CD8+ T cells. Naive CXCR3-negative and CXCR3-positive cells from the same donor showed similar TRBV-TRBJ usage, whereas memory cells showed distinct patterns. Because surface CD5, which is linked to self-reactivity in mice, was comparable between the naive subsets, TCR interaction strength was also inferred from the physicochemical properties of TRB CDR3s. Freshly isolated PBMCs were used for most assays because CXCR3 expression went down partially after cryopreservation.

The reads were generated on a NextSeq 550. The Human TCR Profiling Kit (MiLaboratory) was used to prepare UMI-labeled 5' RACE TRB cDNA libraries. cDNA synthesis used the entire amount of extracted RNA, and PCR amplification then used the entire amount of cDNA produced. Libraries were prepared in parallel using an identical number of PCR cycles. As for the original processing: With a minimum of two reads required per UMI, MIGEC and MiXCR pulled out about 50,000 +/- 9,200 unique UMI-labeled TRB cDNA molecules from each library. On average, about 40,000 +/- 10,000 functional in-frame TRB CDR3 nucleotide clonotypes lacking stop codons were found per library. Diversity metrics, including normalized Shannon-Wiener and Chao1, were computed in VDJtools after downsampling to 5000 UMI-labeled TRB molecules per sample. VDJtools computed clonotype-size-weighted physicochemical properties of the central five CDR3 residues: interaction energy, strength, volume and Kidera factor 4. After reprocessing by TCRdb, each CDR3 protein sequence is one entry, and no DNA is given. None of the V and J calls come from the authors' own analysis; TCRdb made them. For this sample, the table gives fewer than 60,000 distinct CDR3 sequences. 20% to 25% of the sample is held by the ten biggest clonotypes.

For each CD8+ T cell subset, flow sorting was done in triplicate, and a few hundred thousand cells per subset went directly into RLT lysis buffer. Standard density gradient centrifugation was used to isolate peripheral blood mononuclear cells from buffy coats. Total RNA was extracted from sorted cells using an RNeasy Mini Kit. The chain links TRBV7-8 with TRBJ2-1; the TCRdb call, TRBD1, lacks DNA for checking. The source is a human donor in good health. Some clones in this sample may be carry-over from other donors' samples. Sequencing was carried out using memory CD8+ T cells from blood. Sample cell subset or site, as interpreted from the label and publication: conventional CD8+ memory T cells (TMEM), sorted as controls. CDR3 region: CASSFTRVHEQFF.